These T cell receptor beta chains were read from a single sample in a study of blood T cell repertoires in COVID-19. Sequencing used immunoSEQ multiplex PCR; TCRdb keeps in-frame clones, though not all of them. The sample gives 200,000 to 250,000 clones, 88% of which show up once; 1.5% is in the top ten. Sequenced input: peripheral blood. The source is a man aged 18-30 years with active or convalescent COVID-19. CDR3s include the opening cysteine and the closing phenylalanine or tryptophan. Fields, in order: CDR3 length, J gene, D gene, clone size, V gene, CDR3 DNA, CDR3 protein. A D gene is named only where the DNA matches it firmly. Rows give clone size only sometimes, using once, few, many, or a class for an expanded clone.

CDR3 length: 14
J gene: TRBJ2-2
D gene: NA
clone size: NA
V gene: TRBV18
CDR3 DNA: TGTGCCAGCTCAAGGGACTCTCTCACCGGGGAGCTGTTTTTT
CDR3 protein: CASSRDSLTGELFF

CDR3 length: 17
J gene: TRBJ2-1
D gene: TRBD2
clone size: NA
V gene: TRBV9
CDR3 DNA: TGTGCCAGCAGCGGAGGGACTAGCGGGATGGGCTACAATGAGCAGTTCTTC
CDR3 protein: CASSGGTSGMGYNEQFF

CDR3 length: 14
J gene: TRBJ2-5
D gene: TRBD1
clone size: NA
V gene: TRBV5-1
CDR3 DNA: TGCGCCAGCAGCCCGGACAGGCGGCAAGAGACCCAGTACTTC
CDR3 protein: CASSPDRRQETQYF

CDR3 length: 14
J gene: TRBJ2-6
D gene: NA
clone size: NA
V gene: TRBV27
CDR3 DNA: TGTGCCACCCTCCGGGGAGGTGGGGCCAACGTCCTGACTTTC
CDR3 protein: CATLRGGGANVLTF

CDR3 length: 15
J gene: TRBJ2-7
D gene: NA
clone size: NA
V gene: TRBV4-2
CDR3 DNA: TGTGCCAGCAGTTTGCGAGACGAGGGCCTTAGCGAGCAGTACTTC
CDR3 protein: CASSLRDEGLSEQYF

CDR3 length: 14
J gene: TRBJ2-1
D gene: TRBD2
clone size: NA
V gene: TRBV5-1
CDR3 DNA: TGCGCCAGCAGCCCCTCACGACTAGCGGGTGAGCAGTTCTTC
CDR3 protein: CASSPSRLAGEQFF

CDR3 length: 14
J gene: TRBJ2-3
D gene: TRBD2
clone size: NA
V gene: TRBV28
CDR3 DNA: TGTGCCAGCAGAAGCCTAGCGGGCACAGATACGCAGTATTTT
CDR3 protein: CASRSLAGTDTQYF

CDR3 length: 13
J gene: TRBJ2-5
D gene: NA
clone size: once
V gene: TRBV7-3
CDR3 DNA: TGTGCCAGCAGCTTAAGTACTCTCGAGACCCAGTACTTC
CDR3 protein: CASSLSTLETQYF

CDR3 length: 12
J gene: TRBJ2-7
D gene: NA
clone size: NA
V gene: TRBV24-1
CDR3 DNA: TGTGCCACCAGTGATTTTTCGGGCGAGCAGTACTTC
CDR3 protein: CATSDFSGEQYF

CDR3 length: 11
J gene: TRBJ2-3
D gene: NA
clone size: NA
V gene: TRBV19
CDR3 DNA: TGTGCCAGTAAAGGCGGGGATACGCAGTATTTT
CDR3 protein: CASKGGDTQYF

CDR3 length: 16
J gene: TRBJ2-3
D gene: NA
clone size: NA
V gene: TRBV15
CDR3 DNA: TGTGCCACCAGCAGAGATCCGGGCGGGCGGGGCGATACGCAGTATTTT
CDR3 protein: CATSRDPGGRGDTQYF

CDR3 length: 15
J gene: TRBJ1-4
D gene: TRBD1
clone size: once
V gene: TRBV28
CDR3 DNA: TGTGCCAGCAGTCTACACAGGGGGCCGAATGAAAAACTGTTTTTT
CDR3 protein: CASSLHRGPNEKLFF

CDR3 length: 18
J gene: TRBJ2-5
D gene: TRBD2
clone size: once
V gene: TRBV24-1
CDR3 DNA: TGTGCCACCAGTGATCCAACCGGGGGAGGGGCAAGGCAAGAGACCCAGTACTTC
CDR3 protein: CATSDPTGGGARQETQYF

CDR3 length: 12
J gene: TRBJ1-2
D gene: TRBD1
clone size: NA
V gene: TRBV12-5
CDR3 DNA: TGTGCTAGTAACCAGGGGGTGGGTGGCTACACCTTC
CDR3 protein: CASNQGVGGYTF

CDR3 length: 18
J gene: TRBJ2-1
D gene: TRBD1
clone size: NA
V gene: TRBV18
CDR3 DNA: TGTGCCAGCTCACCCCGGACAGGGGAAACGGCGACCTACAATGAGCAGTTCTTC
CDR3 protein: CASSPRTGETATYNEQFF

CDR3 length: 16
J gene: TRBJ2-3
D gene: NA
clone size: NA
V gene: TRBV27
CDR3 DNA: TGTGCCAGCAGTTCAAATAGCGGCCGCGGGACAGATACGCAGTATTTT
CDR3 protein: CASSSNSGRGTDTQYF

CDR3 length: 13
J gene: TRBJ2-7
D gene: TRBD2
clone size: once
V gene: TRBV12-3/TRBV12-4
CDR3 DNA: TGTGCCAGCAGGGGACTAGCAAATAACGAGCAGTACTTC
CDR3 protein: CASRGLANNEQYF

CDR3 length: 15
J gene: TRBJ2-5
D gene: TRBD2
clone size: NA
V gene: TRBV30
CDR3 DNA: TGTGCCTGGCGATCTAGCGGGACTACTAGGAAGACCCAGTACTTC
CDR3 protein: CAWRSSGTTRKTQYF

CDR3 length: 15
J gene: TRBJ2-2
D gene: TRBD1
clone size: once
V gene: TRBV5-1
CDR3 DNA: TGCGCCAGCAGCTTTACAGGGGGCTACACCGGGGAGCTGTTTTTT
CDR3 protein: CASSFTGGYTGELFF

CDR3 length: 14
J gene: TRBJ2-3
D gene: NA
clone size: NA
V gene: TRBV2
CDR3 DNA: TGTGCCAGCAGTGACCAGTGGCGGATTGATACGCAGTATTTT
CDR3 protein: CASSDQWRIDTQYF

CDR3 length: 14
J gene: TRBJ2-1
D gene: TRBD1
clone size: NA
V gene: TRBV3-1/TRBV3-2
CDR3 DNA: TGTGCCAGCAGCCACGGGACAGTCCCCAATGAGCAGTTCTTC
CDR3 protein: CASSHGTVPNEQFF